A single sample is the source of the 17 T cell receptor beta chains below, sequenced in a study of T cell responses to AZD1222 COVID-19 vaccine. Generated by immunoSEQ multiplex PCR, the TCRdb table keeps only in-frame clones and is missing some. The table records 95,000 to 150,000 clones, over 80% of them present only once. Source: peripheral blood, taken on day 0 of AZD1222 vaccination. These receptors were taken from an adult in good health.

The rearrangement uses TRBV7-9 and TRBJ2-3; no firm D call. CDR1 is SEHNR, CDR2 FQNEAQ, per germline (reference sequence). The CDR3 length is 14 residues. The V gene lost 1 base and the J gene lost 6 bases, with 11 bases spanning the gap. The CDR3 spells CASSLDAHPDTQYF. The CDR3, as DNA: TGTGCCAGCAGCTTAGATGCCCACCCGGATACGCAGTATTTT.

The V and J genes are TRBV30 and TRBJ2-5; D gene uncertain. The CDR3 is made up of 12 amino acids. Trimming cost V 2 bases and J 5 bases, with 9 bases left between them. CDR1 and CDR2 (germline): GTSNPN, SVGIG (reference sequence). CDR3 protein: CAWSNQIETQYF. The CDR3, as DNA: TGTGCCTGGAGTAATCAGATCGAGACCCAGTACTTC.

The V gene is TRBV14, the J gene TRBJ1-3; perhaps TRBD1 as D (5 bases). The CDR3 extends over 14 amino acids. V lost 3 bases to trimming and J lost 0 bases, with 6 bases between them. CDR1 and CDR2 (germline): SGHDN, FVKESK. In nucleotides, the CDR3 is TGTGCCAGCAGCCAGGGACTCTCTGGAAACACCATATATTTT. Protein sequence: CASSQGLSGNTIYF.

The chain couples TRBV7-8 to TRBJ1-2; 7 bases agree with TRBD1. This CDR3 contains 14 residues. The V segment lost 4 bases and the J segment 5 bases; nucleotides outside the gene matches: 7. Germline V gives CDR1 SGHVS, CDR2 FQNEAQ. CDR3 bases: TGTGCCAGCAGCTCACATGACAGGGTATATGGCTACACCTTC. This sequence encodes CASSSHDRVYGYTF.

This clone has just one count. The chain has TRBV28 and TRBJ1-2, with D unresolved. V dropped 3 bases and J dropped 2 bases, with 7 bases sitting between them. Germline loops: CDR1 MDHEN, CDR2 SYDVKM. CDR3 length: 13 amino acids. CDR3 nucleotide sequence: TGTGCCAGCAGTTTCCGGCTAAACTATGGCTACACCTTC. This codes for CASSFRLNYGYTF.

J is TRBJ2-7 and V is TRBV27; D is uncertain. The CDR3 spans 12 residues. Per the germline V gene, CDR1 is MNHEY and CDR2 is SMNVEV (reference sequence). V was pared by 5 bases and J by 4 bases, with 9 bases between. CDR3 sequence (DNA): TGTGCCAGCAGTCGACCAGGATACGAGCAGTACTTC. Translated, it gives CASSRPGYEQYF.

J is TRBJ2-7 and V is TRBV7-9; D is perhaps TRBD1 (5 bases). Trimming pared 5 bases from V and 7 bases from J, leaving 9 bases between. CDR1 SEHNR and CDR2 FQNEAQ come from the germline V gene (reference sequence). The CDR3 has 11 amino acids. CDR3 DNA: TGTGCCAGCAGCCCAAGGGGTGAGCAGTACTTC. Translated, it gives CASSPRGEQYF.

This rearrangement joins TRBV5-3 to TRBJ1-4; 9 bases agree with TRBD1. TRBV5-3 is known as an ORF, though its function is uncertain. The CDR3 has 15 amino acids. Trimming took 4 bases from V and 8 from J; bases not matched to a gene: 9. CDR3 residues: CARSRSPQGAEKLFF. DNA for the CDR3: TGTGCCAGAAGCCGATCTCCACAGGGGGCGGAAAAACTGTTTTTT.

The rearrangement links TRBV27 to TRBJ2-3, with no clear D. The length of the CDR3 is 13 residues. Looked up from germline, CDR1 is MNHEY and CDR2 is SMNVEV (reference sequence). Trimming left V 5 bases short and J 5 bases short, with 11 bases between. The CDR3 protein is CASSRVVGDTQYF. The CDR3, as DNA: TGTGCCAGCAGTCGAGTGGTAGGAGATACGCAGTATTTT.

Comment on this clone: The sample contains more than one DNA sequence encoding this CDR3. The V and J genes are TRBV19 and TRBJ2-7, with a tentative D call TRBD2 (6 bases). Trimming pared 3 bases from V and 3 bases from J, leaving 12 bases between. Per the germline V gene, CDR1 is LNHDA and CDR2 is SQIVND (reference sequence). This CDR3 contains 14 residues. The CDR3 coding sequence is TGTGCCAGTAGTATTGGGGGGATAGGCTACGAGCAGTACTTC. Its translation is CASSIGGIGYEQYF. The variable domain in full, with the rest retrieved from reference TRBV19 and TRBJ2-7, is DGGITQSPKYLFRKEGQNVTLSCEQNLNHDAMYWYRQDPGQGLRLIYYSQIVNDFQKGDIAEGYSVSREKKESFPLTVTSAQKNPTAFYLCASSIGGIGYEQYFGPGTRLTVT.

CDR3 residues: CASSSRTGWNSPLHF. The CDR3 DNA is TGTGCCAGCAGCAGCCGGACAGGGTGGAATTCACCCCTCCACTTT. The chain joins TRBV21-1 to TRBJ1-6; TRBD1 is taken as the D call from the table, unchecked against the DNA. TRBV21-1 is labeled a pseudogene. The CDR3 spans 15 residues.

The sample holds one count of this clone. The chain employs TRBV6-2 or TRBV6-3 and TRBJ2-2; 10 nucleotides match TRBD1. This CDR3 is built from 13 residues. Germline CDR1 is MNHEY and CDR2 is SVGEGT. V was clipped by 6 bases and J by 7 bases; unmatched bases: 2. The CDR3 spells CASSWTGGGELFF. The CDR3 DNA is TGTGCCAGCAGCTGGACAGGGGGCGGGGAGCTGTTTTTT.

The chain carries TRBV18 and TRBJ2-5; D is ambiguous. Deletions cut 2 bases from V and 5 bases from J, with 9 bases between. The CDR3 has 13 amino acids. In germline, CDR1 is KGHSH, CDR2 LQKENI. The CDR3 nucleotides read TGTGCCAGCTCACCATTTATGGAGGAGACCCAGTACTTC. Protein sequence: CASSPFMEETQYF.

This clone is termed medium-sized (0.01 to 0.1%). This chain connects TRBV6-5 to TRBJ1-3; TRBD1 might be the D (5 bases). The germline gives CDR1 MNHEY, CDR2 SVGAGI. CDR3 length: 14 residues. V lost 2 bases to trimming and J lost 4 bases, with 9 bases between them. CDR3 DNA: TGTGCCAGCAGTTACGGCAGGGAGGGAAACACCATATATTTT. Translated: CASSYGREGNTIYF.

The chain recombines TRBV15 with TRBJ2-3; possibly TRBD2 for D (6 bases). CDR1 and CDR2 from the germline V gene are LNHNV and YYDKDF (reference sequence). The ends were cut back, 1 base at V and 3 bases at J, with 8 bases in the middle. The CDR3 is 14 amino acids. CDR3 protein: CATSRGGATDTQYF. The CDR3 nucleotides are TGTGCCACCAGCAGAGGCGGGGCGACAGATACGCAGTATTTT.

This chain connects TRBV5-8 to TRBJ1-1; TRBD1 might be the D (6 bases). This CDR3 spans 16 amino acids. The germline CDR1 and CDR2 sequences are SGHTS and YDEGEE. The ends were cut back, 6 bases at V and 5 bases at J, with 23 bases in the middle. For the CDR3, the DNA is TGTGCCAGCACTCAATGGGGGGGCTCATGGGGTACTGAAGCTTTCTTT. This gives the protein CASTQWGGSWGTEAFF. Looking up the rest from reference TRBV5-8 and TRBJ1-1 gives the full variable domain: EAGVTQSPTHLIKTRGQQATLRCSPISGHTSVYWYQQALGLGLQFLLWYDEGEERNRGNFPPRFSGRQFPNYSSELNVNALELEDSALYLCASTQWGGSWGTEAFFGQGTRLTVV.

V usage is TRBV14 and J usage is TRBJ2-3; TRBD2 agrees at 9 bases. The CDR3 length is 17 residues. CDR1 and CDR2 from the germline V gene are SGHDN and FVKESK. The V and J ends lost 4 bases and 6 bases, in that order; junction bases with no gene match: 14. The CDR3 reads CASSPTRGLAGMDTQYF. Here the CDR3 DNA reads TGTGCCAGCAGCCCTACTCGTGGGCTAGCGGGGATGGATACGCAGTATTTT.